The clone carrying this T cell receptor beta chain was recorded a few times. TCRdb re-called the 5' RACE reads with MiXCR, one entry per CDR3 protein. This sample has 1.5 million to 2 million distinct CDR3 sequences, with around 33% found just once. Germline CDR1 SGHAT, CDR2 FQNNGV. The CDR3 spans 14 residues. Trimming pared 5 bases from V and 3 bases from J, leaving 14 bases between. This record belongs to a study of identical twins. Specimen: cord blood. This TCR was recovered from a newborn girl in good health. This chain joins TRBV11-2 and TRBJ2-7; D remains ambiguous. CDR3 bases: TGTGCCAGCAGCCTACTTTCGGCCATCTACGAGCAGTACTTC. Residues: CASSLLSAIYEQYF.